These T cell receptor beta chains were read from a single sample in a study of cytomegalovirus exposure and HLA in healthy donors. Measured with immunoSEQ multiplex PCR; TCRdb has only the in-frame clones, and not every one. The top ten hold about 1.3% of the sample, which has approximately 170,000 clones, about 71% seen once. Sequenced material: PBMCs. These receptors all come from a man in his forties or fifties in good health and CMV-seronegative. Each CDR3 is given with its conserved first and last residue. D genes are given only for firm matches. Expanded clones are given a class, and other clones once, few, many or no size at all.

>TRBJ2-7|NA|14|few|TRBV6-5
TGTGCCAGCAGTTTAGGGGGGGTCTTCTACGAGCAGTACTTC
CASSLGGVFYEQYF
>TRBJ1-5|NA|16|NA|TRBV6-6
TGTGCCAGCAGTAAGAAAGACAGGAATAGCAATCAGCCCCAGCATTTT
CASSKKDRNSNQPQHF
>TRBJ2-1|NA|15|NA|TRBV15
TGTGCCACCAGCAGGCGGGGGACATTATACAATGAGCAGTTCTTC
CATSRRGTLYNEQFF
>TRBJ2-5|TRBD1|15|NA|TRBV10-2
TGCGCCAGCAGACTGGGGACAGGGGATTGGGAGACCCAGTACTTC
CASRLGTGDWETQYF
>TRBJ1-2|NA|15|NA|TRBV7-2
TGTGCCAGCAGCTTAGCCCCGGGGTTAGGCTATGGCTACACCTTC
CASSLAPGLGYGYTF
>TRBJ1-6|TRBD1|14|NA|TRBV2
TGTGCCAGCAGGACCGGGACAGTCAATTCACCCCTCCACTTT
CASRTGTVNSPLHF
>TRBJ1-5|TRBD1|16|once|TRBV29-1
TGCAGCGTTGACCTACGCGACAGGGACTGGGACCAGCCCCAGCATTTT
CSVDLRDRDWDQPQHF
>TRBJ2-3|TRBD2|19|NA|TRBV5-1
TGCGCCAGCAGATCTACTCCGGGACTAGCGGGGGGGGTTGCAGATACGCAGTATTTT
CASRSTPGLAGGVADTQYF
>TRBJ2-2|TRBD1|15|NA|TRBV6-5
TGTGCCAGCAGTTACGGGACAGGGTATCCCGGGGAGCTGTTTTTT
CASSYGTGYPGELFF
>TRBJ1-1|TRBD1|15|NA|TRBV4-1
TGCGCCAGCAGCCAAGTGGACAGGTTGAACACTGAAGCTTTCTTT
CASSQVDRLNTEAFF
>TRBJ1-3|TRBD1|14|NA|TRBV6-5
TGTGCCAGCAGTCCCGGGGACAGGAGAAACACCATATATTTT
CASSPGDRRNTIYF
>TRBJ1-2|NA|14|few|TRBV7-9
TGTGCCAGCAGCCCGGTTCGAGAGGGCGATGGCTACACCTTC
CASSPVREGDGYTF
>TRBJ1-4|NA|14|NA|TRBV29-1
TGCAGCGTTCCTAACGGGGACTCTAATGAAAAACTGTTTTTT
CSVPNGDSNEKLFF
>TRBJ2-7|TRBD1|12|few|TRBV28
TGTGCCAGCAGACGGGACAGGGTCGAGCAGTACTTC
CASRRDRVEQYF
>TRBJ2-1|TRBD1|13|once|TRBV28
TGTGCCAGCAGTCCGGACAGGGTGCATGAGCAGTTCTTC
CASSPDRVHEQFF
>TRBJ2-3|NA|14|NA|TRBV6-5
TGTGCCAGCAGCACGGGTGGGGGCAAAGATACGCAGTATTTT
CASSTGGGKDTQYF
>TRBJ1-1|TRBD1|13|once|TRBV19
TGTGCCAGTAGTTCCGGGACAGCGTCTGAAGCTTTCTTT
CASSSGTASEAFF
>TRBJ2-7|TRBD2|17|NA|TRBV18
TGTGCCAGCTCACCATCCCTAGCGGGGGGCGGAAGTTACGAGCAGTACTTC
CASSPSLAGGGSYEQYF
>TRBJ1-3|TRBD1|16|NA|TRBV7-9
TGTGCCAGCAGCTTAGCCCAGGGGGCGTTTGGAAACACCATATATTTT
CASSLAQGAFGNTIYF
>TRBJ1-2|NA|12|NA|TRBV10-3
TGTGCCATCAGTGAAAGGGAGCGGGGCTACACCTTC
CAISERERGYTF
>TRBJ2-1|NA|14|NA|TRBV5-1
TGCGCCAGCAGCTTGGTAGCAGGGTACAATGAGCAGTTCTTC
CASSLVAGYNEQFF
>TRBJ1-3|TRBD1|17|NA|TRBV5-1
TGCGCCAGCAGCTCCGGGACAGGGGGTTTCTCTGGAAACACCATATATTTT
CASSSGTGGFSGNTIYF
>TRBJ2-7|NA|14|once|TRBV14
TGTGCCAGCAGCTCGCAAGGTGCAGGGTACGAGCAGTACTTC
CASSSQGAGYEQYF
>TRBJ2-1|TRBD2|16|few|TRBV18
TGTGCCAGCTCAACAAAGATCGGGGGGGCAAACAATGAGCAGTTCTTC
CASSTKIGGANNEQFF
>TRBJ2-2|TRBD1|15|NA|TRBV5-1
TGCGCCAGCAGCTTTGGAAGGGGGCGATCCCAGGAGCTGTTTTTT
CASSFGRGRSQELFF
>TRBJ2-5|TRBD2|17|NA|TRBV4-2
TGTGCCAGCAGCCACGTTTCAAGGACTAGCGGGGCCGAGACCCAGTACTTC
CASSHVSRTSGAETQYF
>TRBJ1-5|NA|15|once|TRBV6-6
TGTGCCAGCAGTTACAGTGGGGAGAGCAATCAGCCCCAGCATTTT
CASSYSGESNQPQHF
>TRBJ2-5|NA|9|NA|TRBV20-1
TGCAGTGCTCGAGAGACCCAGTACTTC
CSARETQYF
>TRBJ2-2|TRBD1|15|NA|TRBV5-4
TGTGCCAGCAGCTTGCAGGGGGCGGAGACCGGGGAGCTGTTTTTT
CASSLQGAETGELFF
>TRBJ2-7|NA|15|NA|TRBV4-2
TGTGCCAGCAGCCAAGATTCGGCAGGGGCCTACGAGCAGTACTTC
CASSQDSAGAYEQYF
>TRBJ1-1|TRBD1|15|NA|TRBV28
TGTGCCAGCAGTTTCCGGGACAGGGGGCTTACTGAAGCTTTCTTT
CASSFRDRGLTEAFF
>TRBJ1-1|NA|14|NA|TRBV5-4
TGTGCCAGCCTACAGGCGCCCTTGAACACTGAAGCTTTCTTT
CASLQAPLNTEAFF
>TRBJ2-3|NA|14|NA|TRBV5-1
TGCGCCAGCAGCTTGCGAGGAAGGACAGATACGCAGTATTTT
CASSLRGRTDTQYF
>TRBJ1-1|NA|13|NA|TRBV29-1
TGCAGCGTTGAAGAACAGGGCGACACTGAAGCTTTCTTT
CSVEEQGDTEAFF
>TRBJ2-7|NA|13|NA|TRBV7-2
TGTGCCAGCAGCTTAGGACAGTCACGCGAGCAGTACTTC
CASSLGQSREQYF
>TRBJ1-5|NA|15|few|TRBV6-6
TGTGCCAGCAGTTACGCACTCCCAACCAATCAGCCCCAGCATTTT
CASSYALPTNQPQHF
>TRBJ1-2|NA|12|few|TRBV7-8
TGTGCCAGCAGCAACAGAAACTATGGCTACACCTTC
CASSNRNYGYTF
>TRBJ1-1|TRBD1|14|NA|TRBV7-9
TGTGCCAGCAGCTTAGCGGACAGGGGGGGGTCGGCTTTCTTT
CASSLADRGGSAFF
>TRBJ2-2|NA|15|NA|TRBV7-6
TGTGCCAGCAGCTTGGAGGTCGAAGGGGGCGGGGAGCTGTTTTTT
CASSLEVEGGGELFF
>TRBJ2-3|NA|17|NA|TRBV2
TGTGCCAGCACGTGGGGGGGAGGGACAGGAGTGCTGGATACGCAGTATTTT
CASTWGGGTGVLDTQYF
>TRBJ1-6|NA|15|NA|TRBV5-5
TGTGCCAGCAGCTCACTGACAGGCCGGAATTCACCCCTCCACTTT
CASSSLTGRNSPLHF
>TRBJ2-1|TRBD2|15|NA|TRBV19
TGTGCCAGTAGGGCTAGCGGGGGCCTCTACAATGAGCAGTTCTTC
CASRASGGLYNEQFF
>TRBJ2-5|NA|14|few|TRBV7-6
TGTGCCAGCAGCCGCGGTGCCCTTAAAGAGACCCAGTACTTC
CASSRGALKETQYF
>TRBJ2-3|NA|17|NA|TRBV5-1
TGCGCCAGCAGCTCCAATCCCCTGGCGGCGGGCACAGATACGCAGTATTTT
CASSSNPLAAGTDTQYF
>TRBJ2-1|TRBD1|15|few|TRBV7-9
TGTGCCAGCAGCTACAGGGGTCTATCCTACAATGAGCAGTTCTTC
CASSYRGLSYNEQFF
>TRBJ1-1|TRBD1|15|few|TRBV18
TGTGCCAGCTCGTCCGACAGGGGAATGAACACTGAAGCTTTCTTT
CASSSDRGMNTEAFF
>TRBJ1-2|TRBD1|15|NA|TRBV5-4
TGTGCCAGCAGCTACTGGGACAGAAGAAACTATGGCTACACCTTC
CASSYWDRRNYGYTF